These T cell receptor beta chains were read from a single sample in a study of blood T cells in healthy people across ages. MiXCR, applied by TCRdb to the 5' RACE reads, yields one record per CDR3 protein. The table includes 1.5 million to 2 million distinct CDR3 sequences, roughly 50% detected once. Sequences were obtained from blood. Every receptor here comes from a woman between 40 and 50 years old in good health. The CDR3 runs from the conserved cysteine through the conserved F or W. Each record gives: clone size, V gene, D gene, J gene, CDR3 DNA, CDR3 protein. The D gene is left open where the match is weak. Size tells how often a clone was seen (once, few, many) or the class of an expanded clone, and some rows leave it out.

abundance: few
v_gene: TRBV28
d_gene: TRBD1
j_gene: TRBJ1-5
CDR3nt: TGTGCCAGCAGTCCGGGACAGACTAATCAGCCCCAGCATTTT
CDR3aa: CASSPGQTNQPQHF

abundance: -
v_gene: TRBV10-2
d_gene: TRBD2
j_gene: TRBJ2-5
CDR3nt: TGCGCCAGCAACCCGGGACTAGATGAGACCCAGTACTTC
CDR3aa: CASNPGLDETQYF

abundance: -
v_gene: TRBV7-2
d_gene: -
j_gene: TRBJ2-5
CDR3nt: TGTGCCAGCAGCCCCTCGACAGGGGAGGGCAAAGAGACCCAGTACTTC
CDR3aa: CASSPSTGEGKETQYF

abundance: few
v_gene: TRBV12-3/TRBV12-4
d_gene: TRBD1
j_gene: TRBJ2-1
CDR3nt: TGTGCCAGCAGTTTTGAAGGGACAGGGTTAGGAAATGAGCAGTTCTTC
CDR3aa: CASSFEGTGLGNEQFF

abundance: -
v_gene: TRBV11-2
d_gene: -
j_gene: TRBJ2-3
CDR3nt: TGTGCCAGCAGCTTAGACAGGACAGCCACAGATACGCAGTATTTT
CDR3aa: CASSLDRTATDTQYF

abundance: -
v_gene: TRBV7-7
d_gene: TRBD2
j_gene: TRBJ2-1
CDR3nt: TGTGCTAGCAGCCTTGAGATAGGAGCGGGGCCTTACAATGAGCAGTTCTTC
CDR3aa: CASSLEIGAGPYNEQFF

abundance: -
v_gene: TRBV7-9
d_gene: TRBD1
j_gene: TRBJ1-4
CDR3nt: TGTGCCAGCAGCCCCAGCCCTTCCCGGGACAGTCGGGTTGCACGTGAAAAACTGTTTTTT
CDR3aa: CASSPSPSRDSRVAREKLFF

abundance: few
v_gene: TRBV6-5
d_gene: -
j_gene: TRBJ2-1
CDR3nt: TGTGCCAGCATAGAGATCCCGGGGACCAATGAGCAGTTCTTC
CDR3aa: CASIEIPGTNEQFF

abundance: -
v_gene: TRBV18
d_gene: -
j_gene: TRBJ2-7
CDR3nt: TGTGCCAGCGCACTCACGGGGGCCCTCGGAGGTGAGCAGTACTTC
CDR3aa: CASALTGALGGEQYF

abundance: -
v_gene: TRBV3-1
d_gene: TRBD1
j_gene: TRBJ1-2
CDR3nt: TGTGCCAGCAGCCTCGGTACTGGGACAGGGAATGGCTACACCTTC
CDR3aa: CASSLGTGTGNGYTF

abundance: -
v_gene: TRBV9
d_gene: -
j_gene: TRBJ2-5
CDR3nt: TGTGCCAGCAGCGTATGCGCGGAAGCCCAAGAGACCCAGTACTTC
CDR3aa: CASSVCAEAQETQYF

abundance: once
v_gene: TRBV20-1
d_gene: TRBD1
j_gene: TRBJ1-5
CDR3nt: TGCAGTGCTAGTCCCGGACAGGCCTTCAATCAGCCCCAGCATTTT
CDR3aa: CSASPGQAFNQPQHF

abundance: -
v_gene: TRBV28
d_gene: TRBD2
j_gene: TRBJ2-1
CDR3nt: TGTGCCAGCAGTGCGCCTCCTACGGGGGGAAAGGGTTGGAATGAGCAGTTCTTC
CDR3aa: CASSAPPTGGKGWNEQFF

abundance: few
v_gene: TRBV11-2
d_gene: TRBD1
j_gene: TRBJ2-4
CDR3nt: TGTGCCAGCAGCTTAGGGACAGGGGGCCGCGAATACATTCAGTACTTC
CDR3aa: CASSLGTGGREYIQYF

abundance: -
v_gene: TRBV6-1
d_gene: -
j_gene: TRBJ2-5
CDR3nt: TGTGCCAGCAGCTTGAACAGACAATCTCGAAGGGAGACCCAGTACTTC
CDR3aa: CASSLNRQSRRETQYF

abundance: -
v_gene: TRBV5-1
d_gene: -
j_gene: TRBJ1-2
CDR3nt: TGCGCCAGCAGCCCGGATACAGGGAGGAGCTATGGCTACACCTTC
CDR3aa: CASSPDTGRSYGYTF

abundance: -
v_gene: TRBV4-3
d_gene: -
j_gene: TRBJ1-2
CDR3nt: TGCGCCAGCAGCCCCCAGGGGAATGGAGGCTACACCTTC
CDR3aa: CASSPQGNGGYTF

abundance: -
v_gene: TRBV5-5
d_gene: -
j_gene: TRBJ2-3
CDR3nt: TGTGCCAGCAGCTTGAGCATCCCATTTGATACGCAGTATTTT
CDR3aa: CASSLSIPFDTQYF

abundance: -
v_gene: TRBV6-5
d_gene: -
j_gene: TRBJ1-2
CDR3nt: TGTGCCAGCAGTCGGACGGAACTCAACTATGGCTACACCTTC
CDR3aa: CASSRTELNYGYTF

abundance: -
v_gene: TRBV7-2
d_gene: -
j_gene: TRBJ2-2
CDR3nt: TGTGCCAGCAGCTCTTATAGTGACGGGGAGCTGTTTTTT
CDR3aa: CASSSYSDGELFF

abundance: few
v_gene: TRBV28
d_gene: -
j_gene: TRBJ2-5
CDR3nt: TGTGCCAGCGGGGGTCTTTGGGCCCAGTACTTC
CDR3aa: CASGGLWAQYF

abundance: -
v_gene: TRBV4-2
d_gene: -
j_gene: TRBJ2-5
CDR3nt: TGTGCCAGCAGCCAAGGAAGGGCCAACTCAGGGACCCAGTACTTC
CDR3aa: CASSQGRANSGTQYF

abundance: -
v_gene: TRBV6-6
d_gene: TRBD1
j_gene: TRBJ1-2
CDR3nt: TGTGCCAGCAGTTTGGGACAGGACTCTAACTATGGCTACACCTTC
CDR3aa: CASSLGQDSNYGYTF

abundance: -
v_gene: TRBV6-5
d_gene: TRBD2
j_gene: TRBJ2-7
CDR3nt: TGTGCCAGCAGTTACTCCGTCCTAGCGGGGGGGATCAATGAGCAGTACTTC
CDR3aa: CASSYSVLAGGINEQYF

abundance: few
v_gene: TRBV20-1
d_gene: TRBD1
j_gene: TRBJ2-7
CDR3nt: TGCAGTGCTAGAAAGGGACAGGGGAGCCACGAGCAGTACTTC
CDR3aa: CSARKGQGSHEQYF

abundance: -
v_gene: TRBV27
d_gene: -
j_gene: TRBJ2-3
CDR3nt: TGTGCCAGCAGTTTATATCAGGTGTCCGGGCCAGTCACAGATACGCAGTATTTT
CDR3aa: CASSLYQVSGPVTDTQYF

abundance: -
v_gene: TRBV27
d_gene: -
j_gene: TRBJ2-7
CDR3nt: TGTGCCAGCAGTTATTGGGGGCCCTCCTACGAGCAGTACTTC
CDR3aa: CASSYWGPSYEQYF

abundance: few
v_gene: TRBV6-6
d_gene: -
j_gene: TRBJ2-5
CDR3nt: TGTGCCACCAAAGACCCCCGAGAGACCCAGTACTTC
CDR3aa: CATKDPRETQYF

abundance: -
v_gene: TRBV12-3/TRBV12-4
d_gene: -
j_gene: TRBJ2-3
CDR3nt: TGTGCCAGCTGGACCCTTTTGGAGGATACGCAGTATTTT
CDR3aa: CASWTLLEDTQYF

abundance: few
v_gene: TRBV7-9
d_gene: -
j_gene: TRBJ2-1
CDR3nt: TGTGCCAGCAGCGCGCCCTGGGGAAATGAGCAGTTCTTC
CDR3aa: CASSAPWGNEQFF

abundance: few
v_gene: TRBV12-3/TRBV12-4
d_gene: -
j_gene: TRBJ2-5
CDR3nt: TGTGCCAGCAGTCCGGACATCCGCCGGGGAGAGACCCAGTACTTC
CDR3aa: CASSPDIRRGETQYF

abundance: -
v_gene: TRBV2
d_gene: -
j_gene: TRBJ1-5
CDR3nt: TGTGCCAGCCACGCGGAGGTGTTAAGCAATCAGCCCCAGCATTTT
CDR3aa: CASHAEVLSNQPQHF

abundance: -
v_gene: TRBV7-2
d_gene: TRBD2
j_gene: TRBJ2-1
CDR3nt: TGTGCCAGCAGCTTAGCGGCTAGCGGGAGTTACTCCTACAATGAGCAGTTCTTC
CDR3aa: CASSLAASGSYSYNEQFF

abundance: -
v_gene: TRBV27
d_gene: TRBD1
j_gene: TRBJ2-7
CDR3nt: TGTGCCAGCAGTTTACTAAAGTTGACAGGGGGCCAAAACTACGAGCAGTACTTC
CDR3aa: CASSLLKLTGGQNYEQYF

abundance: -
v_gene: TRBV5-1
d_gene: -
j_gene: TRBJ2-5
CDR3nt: TGCGCCAGCAGCCTTACAGGGAGGGCGGAGACCCAGTACTTC
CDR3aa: CASSLTGRAETQYF

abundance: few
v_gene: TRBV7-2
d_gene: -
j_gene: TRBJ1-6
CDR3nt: TGTGCCAGCAGCTTTTACGGGAATTCACCCCTCCACTTT
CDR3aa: CASSFYGNSPLHF

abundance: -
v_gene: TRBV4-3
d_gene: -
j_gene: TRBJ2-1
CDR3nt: TGCGCCAGCAGCCAAGATCGGCAGGGATACAATGAGCAGTTCTTC
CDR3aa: CASSQDRQGYNEQFF

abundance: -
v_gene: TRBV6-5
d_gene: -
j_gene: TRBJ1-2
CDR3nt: TGTGCCAGCAGGACGCGCAAGTGGAGTCACTATGGCTACACCTTC
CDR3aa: CASRTRKWSHYGYTF

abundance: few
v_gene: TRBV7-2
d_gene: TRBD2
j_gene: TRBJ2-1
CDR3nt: TGTGCCAGCAGCTTAGCGCACGGGGGGGTCAAGGAGCAGTTCTTC
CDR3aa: CASSLAHGGVKEQFF

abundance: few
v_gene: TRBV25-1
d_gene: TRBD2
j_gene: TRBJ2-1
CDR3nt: TGTGCCGTTAGCGGGAATGAGCAGTTCTTC
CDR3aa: CAVSGNEQFF

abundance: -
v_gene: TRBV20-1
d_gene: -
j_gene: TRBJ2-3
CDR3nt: TGCAGTCGGGTGCATCTGGGAAGGGCAGGCACAGATACGCAGTATTTT
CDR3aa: CSRVHLGRAGTDTQYF